The next 12 T cell receptor beta chains were all read from a single sample in a study of graft-versus-host responses after intestinal transplantation. Produced via immunoSEQ multiplex PCR; TCRdb's table is partial and in-frame only. This sample has roughly 69,000 clones, with roughly 90% found just once. These receptors have no identified antigens. The source material was unstimulated CD8+ T cells sorted from spleen or lymph node cells, sampled before transplant. These receptors all stem from a human donor who was the organ donor for an intestinal transplant.

The V call is TRBV27, the J call TRBJ1-2; possible D gene TRBD1, 5 bases. CDR1 is MNHEY, CDR2 SMNVEV, per germline (reference sequence). V lost 4 bases and J lost 3, with 15 bases in between. The CDR3 runs 15 residues. The CDR3 sequence is CASSSRPGQDYGYTF. The CDR3 DNA follows: TGTGCCAGCAGTTCCCGCCCAGGGCAGGACTATGGCTACACCTTC.

The chain's CDR3 is CASSHRQGSGNQPQHF. DNA for the CDR3: TGTGCCAGCAGTCACAGACAGGGTTCGGGCAATCAGCCCCAGCATTTT. The chain uses TRBV6-6 and TRBJ1-5, with 7 bases matching TRBD1. There are 16 residues in the CDR3. V dropped 5 bases and J dropped 2; count of bases not matched to a gene: 9. Looked up from germline, CDR1 is MNHNY and CDR2 is SVGAGI (reference sequence).

The genes are TRBV6-5 and TRBJ2-7; 10 bases line up with TRBD1. The germline V gene encodes CDR1 MNHEY and CDR2 SVGAGI. Unmatched junction bases numbered 11, after V lost 2 bases and J lost 7 bases. The CDR3 covers 16 residues. The CDR3 nucleotides are TGTGCCAGCAGTTACGAGCCGGGACAGGGGCCGGGGGAGCAGTACTTC. This translates into CASSYEPGQGPGEQYF.

J is TRBJ1-4 and V is TRBV27, with TRBD1 identical over 8 bases. CDR1 and CDR2 from the germline V gene are MNHEY and SMNVEV (reference sequence). The length of the CDR3 is 14 residues. V dropped 2 bases and J dropped 6; count of bases not matched to a gene: 2. In DNA form, the CDR3 reads TGTGCCAGCAGTTTAGGACAGGGATATGAAAAACTGTTTTTT. Protein sequence: CASSLGQGYEKLFF.

The chain employs TRBV9 and TRBJ1-2; TRBD1 is a possible D gene (6 bases). Trimming took off 4 bases at V and 5 bases at J, with 21 bases between the two ends. This CDR3 has 16 residues. Germline V gene data show CDR1 as SGDLS and CDR2 as YYNGEE. The CDR3 sequence: CASSPTAGAGLYGYTF. The CDR3 coding sequence is TGTGCCAGCAGCCCCACCGCAGGGGCAGGGCTGTATGGCTACACCTTC.

This chain connects TRBV4-3 to TRBJ2-1, with D uncertain. This CDR3 has 15 amino acids. CDR1 and CDR2 (germline): LGHNA, YSLEER. Trimming removed 4 bases from V and 5 bases from J, with 15 bases in between. The CDR3 region has the DNA TGCGCCAGCAGCCGCGGAGAGAGAAAAAACAATGAGCAGTTCTTC. Its protein product is CASSRGERKNNEQFF.

This chain connects TRBV27 to TRBJ1-3, with unresolved D. Trimming pared 4 bases from V and 0 bases from J, leaving 19 bases between. CDR1 and CDR2 (germline): MNHEY, SMNVEV (reference sequence). This CDR3 is 18 amino acids long. For the CDR3, the DNA is TGTGCCAGCAGTTCATCTGGCCCGTTGGGCTCCTCTGGAAACACCATATATTTT. This sequence encodes CASSSSGPLGSSGNTIYF.

The rearrangement joins TRBV9 to TRBJ2-7; 8 bases match TRBD2. Losses at the gene ends were 2 bases for V and 6 bases for J; bases not matched to a gene: 13. Germline assignment: CDR1 SGDLS and CDR2 YYNGEE. The CDR3 is 16 amino acids. CDR3 amino acids: CASSVDPGLVVSEQYF. The CDR3 nucleotides read TGTGCCAGCAGCGTGGACCCGGGACTAGTCGTTTCCGAGCAGTACTTC.

This chain joins TRBV6-5 and TRBJ2-7; maybe TRBD2 (6 bases). The CDR3 has 14 residues. With 5 bases removed from V and 4 bases from J, the gap between germline ends came to 15 bases. Germline loops: CDR1 MNHEY, CDR2 SVGAGI. The DNA for the CDR3 is TGTGCCAGCAGTACCGTAGGGACTCGTTACGAGCAGTACTTC. Protein sequence: CASSTVGTRYEQYF.

The table lists this clone with a count of one. This chain uses TRBV4-1 with TRBJ1-2; unclear D gene. Per the germline V gene, CDR1 is MGHRA and CDR2 is YSYEKL. CDR3 length: 16 amino acids. The V end was cut by 1 base, the J end by 7 bases, with 19 bases between. The CDR3 nucleotides are TGCGCCAGCAGCCAAGTTTTGCGGTTTACGGTCCCTGGCTACACCTTC. Translation: CASSQVLRFTVPGYTF.

This rearrangement joins TRBV13 to TRBJ2-5, with D uncertain. Germline loops: CDR1 PRHDT, CDR2 FYEKMQ (reference sequence). Trimming pared 4 bases from V and 2 bases from J, leaving 17 bases between. CDR3 length equals 16 residues. The CDR3 reads CASSSSTIGGQETQYF. The CDR3 DNA is TGTGCCAGCAGCTCCTCTACGATCGGCGGTCAAGAGACCCAGTACTTC.

This chain connects TRBV5-6 to TRBJ2-7; 12 positions agree with TRBD2. CDR3 size: 13 residues. Germline V gene lookup returns CDR1 SGHDT and CDR2 YYEEEE. V lost 6 bases, J lost 7 bases, and 5 bases stayed unmatched. The CDR3 sequence is CASTLAGGREQYF. The DNA for the CDR3 is TGTGCCAGCACACTAGCGGGAGGTAGAGAGCAGTACTTC.